The next 30 T cell receptor beta chains were all read from a single sample in a study of cytomegalovirus exposure and HLA in healthy donors. Repertoires were generated with immunoSEQ multiplex PCR, while TCRdb's copy carries only in-frame clones and drops some. There are about 110,000 clones in the sample; about 85% occur only once, and roughly 3% lies in the top ten. Source material: PBMCs. The receptors were sampled from a woman in her late teens or twenties in good health and CMV-seronegative.

The chain has TRBV21-1 and TRBJ1-5. TRBV21-1 is given as a pseudogene. The CDR3 loop spans 19 amino acids. Written as DNA, the CDR3 is TGTGCCAGCAGCAAGGGGGGGTTAAGGGCCCGGAGGAGCAATCAGCCCCAGCATTTT. It translates to CASSKGGLRARRSNQPQHF.

This clone appeared a few times. The chain links TRBV28 to TRBJ2-1; D may be TRBD2 (5 bases). Per germline, CDR1 MDHEN and CDR2 SYDVKM. This CDR3 spans 16 amino acids. The germline V and J ends were trimmed by 4 bases and 0 bases, with 13 bases remaining between them. The CDR3 protein is CASSSLVSSSYNEQFF. Here the CDR3 DNA reads TGTGCCAGCAGTTCACTAGTTTCGAGCTCCTACAATGAGCAGTTCTTC.

A single count supports this clone. J is TRBJ1-3 and V is TRBV14; 8 nucleotides match TRBD1. Germline V gives CDR1 SGHDN, CDR2 FVKESK. This CDR3 contains 17 residues. V lost 2 bases, J lost 0 bases, and 6 bases stayed unmatched. This CDR3 reads CASSQPRQGSSGNTIYF. The CDR3 region has the DNA TGTGCCAGCAGCCAACCAAGACAGGGGAGCTCTGGAAACACCATATATTTT.

This chain uses TRBV29-1 with TRBJ1-3; no definite D call. Germline assignment: CDR1 SQVTM and CDR2 ANQGSEA. Trimming took 5 bases from V and 6 from J, leaving 5 bases between them. The CDR3 is 10 residues long. As DNA, the CDR3 is TGCAGCGTTATAGAAAACACCATATATTTT. It codes for CSVIENTIYF.

CDR3 loop: CASSYNGGTEAFF. CDR3 nucleotides: TGTGCCAGCAGTTACAACGGGGGCACTGAAGCTTTCTTT. The rearrangement links TRBV6-6 to TRBJ1-1; D is possibly TRBD1 (5 bases). The V end was cut by 2 bases, the J end by 4 bases, with 8 bases between. Germline V gene data show CDR1 as MNHNY and CDR2 as SVGAGI (reference sequence). CDR3 length: 13 residues.

The rearrangement uses TRBV19 and TRBJ1-5; TRBD1 agrees at 7 bases. Germline lookup yields CDR1 LNHDA and CDR2 SQIVND (reference sequence). V shed 7 bases, J shed 0 bases, and the junction held 12 bases outside the gene matches. The CDR3 sequence is 17 residues long. The CDR3 DNA is TGTGCCAGTACTCTTAAGGGGACAGCCCATAGCAATCAGCCCCAGCATTTT. It yields the protein CASTLKGTAHSNQPQHF.

This clone was counted a few times. This chain connects TRBV10-3 to TRBJ1-2; the D is unclear. The CDR3 extends over 13 amino acids. Germline CDR1 and CDR2: ENHRY and SYGVKD. The V end was cut by 7 bases, the J end by 6 bases, with 15 bases between. The CDR3, as DNA: TGTGCCATCACTGTGGGCCCGGAGGATGGCTACACCTTC. Its protein product is CAITVGPEDGYTF.

This clone has just a few counts. J is TRBJ1-6 and V is TRBV7-9, with unresolved D. V shed 3 bases and J shed 8 bases, with 5 bases lying between them. Germline V gives CDR1 SEHNR, CDR2 FQNEAQ (reference sequence). The CDR3 contains 12 residues. CDR3 bases: TGTGCCAGCAGCTTCCCGGATTCACCCCTCCACTTT. This sequence encodes CASSFPDSPLHF.

Only one count was recorded for this clone. The rearrangement uses TRBV6-1 and TRBJ1-1; maybe TRBD1 (5 bases). The CDR3 loop spans 12 amino acids. V was pared by 2 bases and J by 6 bases, with 7 bases between. Germline V gene lookup returns CDR1 MNHNS and CDR2 SASEGT. The CDR3 region has the DNA TGTGCCAGCAGTGAAACGGGGGCTGAAGCTTTCTTT. Translating it yields CASSETGAEAFF.

The chain couples TRBV6-1 to TRBJ2-7; 9 bases are a match to TRBD2. Germline trimming cut 7 bases from V and 2 bases from J; bases unmatched to any gene: 9. The CDR3 is 15 amino acids. Looked up from germline, CDR1 is MNHNS and CDR2 is SASEGT. CDR3 in DNA: TGTGCCAGCAAAATTTTAGCGGGGGCGGCCTACGAGCAGTACTTC. It is translated as CASKILAGAAYEQYF.

This chain joins TRBV21-1 and TRBJ2-7; the table's D call, TRBD1, has no DNA check behind it. TRBV21-1 represents a pseudogene. This CDR3 comprises 15 residues. CDR3 protein: CASSGGQGAPYEQYF. CDR3 nucleotides: TGTGCCAGCAGCGGGGGACAGGGGGCTCCTTACGAGCAGTACTTC.

The rearrangement links TRBV30 to TRBJ2-3; 11 nucleotides agree with TRBD2. V dropped 7 bases and J dropped 1; count of bases not matched to a gene: 1. The CDR3 length is 13 residues. The germline V gene encodes CDR1 GTSNPN and CDR2 SVGIG (reference sequence). CDR3 sequence: CALGLAGTDTQYF. The CDR3 region has the DNA TGTGCCTTGGGACTAGCGGGCACAGATACGCAGTATTTT. Full variable domain (remainder filled in from reference TRBV30 and TRBJ2-3): SQTIHQWPATLVQPVGSPLSLECTVEGTSNPNLYWYRQAAGRGLQLLFYSVGIGQISSEVPQNLSASRPQDRQFILSSKKLLLSDSGFYLCALGLAGTDTQYFGPGTRLTVL.

The chain combines TRBV6-5 with TRBJ2-5; D might be TRBD2 (5 bases). This CDR3 has 16 amino acids. The germline V gene encodes CDR1 MNHEY and CDR2 SVGAGI. Trimming removed 0 bases from V and 1 base from J, with 12 bases in between. CDR3: CASSYSTMPSQETQYF. CDR3 coding DNA: TGTGCCAGCAGTTACTCGACTATGCCCAGCCAAGAGACCCAGTACTTC.

The rearrangement links TRBV6-1 to TRBJ1-4; 8 bases are a match to TRBD1. From germline, CDR1 is MNHNS and CDR2 SASEGT. There are 16 residues in the CDR3. With V trimmed by 1 base and J by 5 bases, 6 bases remained unmatched. The CDR3 coding sequence is TGTGCCAGCAGTGAAGGCGTTTGGACAGGGAATGAAAAACTGTTTTTT. Translation: CASSEGVWTGNEKLFF.

This rearrangement joins TRBV9 to TRBJ2-5, with 7 nucleotides matching TRBD2. The ends lost 3 bases at V and 4 bases at J; junction bases unmatched: 6. The CDR3 totals 14 residues. Germline V gene sequence: CDR1 SGDLS, CDR2 YYNGEE. This chain's CDR3 is CASSAGGSGETQYF. The CDR3 coding sequence is TGTGCCAGCAGCGCGGGGGGAAGCGGAGAGACCCAGTACTTC.

V is TRBV13 and J is TRBJ1-6; no definite D call. CDR3 size: 16 residues. Trimming stripped 5 bases from V and 0 bases from J, with 11 bases between. Germline CDR1 PRHDT, CDR2 FYEKMQ (reference sequence). CDR3 sequence: CASSNAESSYNSPLHF. The CDR3 DNA is TGTGCCAGCAGCAACGCCGAGAGCTCCTATAATTCACCCCTCCACTTT.

V usage is TRBV9 and J usage is TRBJ1-1; maybe TRBD1 (6 bases). V was pared by 4 bases and J by 1 base, with 11 bases between. The CDR3 is 14 residues long. The germline V gene encodes CDR1 SGDLS and CDR2 YYNGEE. The DNA of the CDR3 is TGTGCCAGCAGCCCAGGACAGTCGAACACTGAAGCTTTCTTT. It is translated as CASSPGQSNTEAFF.

The chain is built from TRBV27 and TRBJ2-1; 11 positions agree with TRBD1. The CDR3 loop spans 15 amino acids. Trimming took 3 bases from V and 7 from J; bases not matched to a gene: 5. CDR1 is MNHEY, CDR2 SMNVEV, per germline (reference sequence). CDR3 sequence: CASSFGQGASNEQFF. DNA of the CDR3: TGTGCCAGCAGTTTCGGACAGGGGGCATCGAATGAGCAGTTCTTC.

The chain uses TRBV4-1 and TRBJ1-6; D unresolved. The germline V gene encodes CDR1 MGHRA and CDR2 YSYEKL. V was clipped by 5 bases and J by 12 bases, with 11 bases between them. The CDR3 length is 12 residues. The CDR3 sequence: CASSSLERPLHF. Written as DNA, the CDR3 is TGCGCCAGCAGCTCCCTAGAGAGACCCCTCCACTTT.

This clone was counted a single time. The chain carries TRBV6-5 and TRBJ1-1; D is undetermined. Between the trimmed V and J ends, which lost 6 bases and 3 bases, there was a span of 11 bases. The CDR3 is 13 residues long. From germline, CDR1 is MNHEY and CDR2 SVGAGI. The CDR3 DNA reads as TGTGCCAGCAGAATCCGGGTCCACACTGAAGCTTTCTTT. Translated, it gives CASRIRVHTEAFF.

The chain is built from TRBV6-1 and TRBJ2-5, with D unresolved. This CDR3 is built from 14 residues. Trimming removed 4 bases at V and 5 bases at J, with 14 bases between. Germline lookup yields CDR1 MNHNS and CDR2 SASEGT. CDR3 DNA: TGTGCCAGCAGTGGACTGGCGATTGAGGAGACCCAGTACTTC. This sequence encodes CASSGLAIEETQYF.

This chain links TRBV10-2 with TRBJ1-1, with D perhaps TRBD1 (5 bases). V lost 0 bases and J 10 bases, leaving 12 bases between the germline ends. Germline lookup yields CDR1 WSHSY and CDR2 SAAADI. The CDR3 runs to 13 residues. This CDR3 is CASSESPGGRAFF. The CDR3 bases are TGCGCCAGCAGTGAGTCTCCGGGGGGGAGAGCTTTCTTT.

The CDR3 is CASSRQGTDTQYF. The CDR3 DNA is TGTGCCAGCAGTAGGCAGGGCACAGATACGCAGTATTTT. V usage is TRBV27 and J usage is TRBJ2-3; D remains ambiguous. V lost 5 bases to trimming and J lost 1 base, with 7 bases between them. CDR1 is MNHEY and CDR2 is SMNVEV in the germline V gene (reference sequence). The CDR3 contains 13 residues.

The rearrangement joins TRBV2 to TRBJ2-7; D unclear. The germline V and J ends were trimmed by 4 bases and 0 bases, with 13 bases remaining between them. Germline V lookup: CDR1 SNHLY, CDR2 FYNNEI. The CDR3 length is 15 residues. The CDR3 region has the DNA TGTGCCAGCAGTGCCGAAACAGTAAACTCCTACGAGCAGTACTTC. As protein: CASSAETVNSYEQYF.

The J gene is TRBJ2-7, the V gene TRBV4-2; 12 bases match TRBD2. The CDR3 is 18 amino acids. Per germline, CDR1 LGHNA and CDR2 YNFKEQ. The V gene end was trimmed by 0 bases and the J gene end by 7 bases; junction bases not matched to a gene: 13. The CDR3 loop is CASSQDIRASGGASEQYF. The CDR3 DNA reads as TGTGCCAGCAGCCAAGATATTCGGGCTAGCGGGGGGGCCTCGGAGCAGTACTTC.

The rearrangement uses TRBV2 and TRBJ2-3, with D perhaps matching TRBD1 (6 bases). V lost 6 bases and J 0 bases, leaving 13 bases between the germline ends. The CDR3 is 15 residues long. Germline V gene data show CDR1 as SNHLY and CDR2 as FYNNEI. The CDR3 protein is CASSRGPSSTDTQYF. CDR3 nucleotide sequence: TGTGCCAGCAGCAGGGGACCCTCTAGCACAGATACGCAGTATTTT.

The chain uses TRBV19 and TRBJ1-1, with a possible D match to TRBD1 (5 bases). Germline V gene data show CDR1 as LNHDA and CDR2 as SQIVND (reference sequence). V was shortened by 3 bases and J by 1 base, with 9 bases between the two germline ends. The CDR3 has 14 amino acids. The CDR3 DNA is TGTGCCAGTAGTATGGAGACAGCGAACACTGAAGCTTTCTTT. Its protein is CASSMETANTEAFF.

V is TRBV5-1 and J is TRBJ1-2, with D perhaps matching TRBD1 (6 bases). CDR3 length equals 15 residues. V was clipped by 3 bases and J by 0 bases, with 12 bases between them. The germline CDR1 and CDR2 sequences are SGHRS and YFSETQ. The CDR3 spells CASSSDRLANYGYTF. Written as DNA, the CDR3 is TGCGCCAGCAGCTCAGACAGGCTAGCTAACTATGGCTACACCTTC.

This clone has only one observation. V is TRBV7-2 and J is TRBJ1-2, with 10 bases matching TRBD1. The CDR3 spans 14 residues. The J segment lost 4 bases and the V segment lost 4 bases, leaving 3 bases of the junction unmatched. CDR1 is SGHTA and CDR2 is FQGNSA in the germline V gene. CDR3 protein: CASSSTGGLYGYTF. CDR3 DNA: TGTGCCAGCAGCTCGACAGGGGGCCTCTATGGCTACACCTTC. Full variable domain (remainder filled in from reference TRBV7-2 and TRBJ1-2): GAGVSQSPSNKVTEKGKDVELRCDPISGHTALYWYRQSLGQGLEFLIYFQGNSAPDKSGLPSDRFSAERTGGSVSTLTIQRTQQEDSAVYLCASSSTGGLYGYTFGSGTRLTVV.

V and J are TRBV19 and TRBJ1-5; 8 bases align to TRBD1. This CDR3 has 13 amino acids. Germline loops: CDR1 LNHDA, CDR2 SQIVND (reference sequence). V lost 4 bases to trimming and J lost 6 bases; unmatched junction nucleotides: 2. CDR3 nucleotide sequence: TGTGCCAGTAGTAGCCAGGGGGCTCAGCCCCAGCATTTT. Amino acid sequence: CASSSQGAQPQHF. Full variable domain (remainder filled in from reference TRBV19 and TRBJ1-5): DGGITQSPKYLFRKEGQNVTLSCEQNLNHDAMYWYRQDPGQGLRLIYYSQIVNDFQKGDIAEGYSVSREKKESFPLTVTSAQKNPTAFYLCASSSQGAQPQHFGDGTRLSIL.